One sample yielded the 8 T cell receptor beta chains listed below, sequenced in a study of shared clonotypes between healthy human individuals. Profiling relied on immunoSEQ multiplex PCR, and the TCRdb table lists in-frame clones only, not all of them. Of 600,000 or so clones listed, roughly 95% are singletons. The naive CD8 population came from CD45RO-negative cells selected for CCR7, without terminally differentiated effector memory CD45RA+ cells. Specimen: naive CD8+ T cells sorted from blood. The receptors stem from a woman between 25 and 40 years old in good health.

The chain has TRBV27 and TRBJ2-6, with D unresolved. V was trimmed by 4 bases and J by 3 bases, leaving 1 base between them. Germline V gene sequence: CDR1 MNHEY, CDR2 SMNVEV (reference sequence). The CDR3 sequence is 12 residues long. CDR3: CASSYGANVLTF. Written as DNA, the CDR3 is TGTGCCAGCAGTTATGGGGCCAACGTCCTGACTTTC.

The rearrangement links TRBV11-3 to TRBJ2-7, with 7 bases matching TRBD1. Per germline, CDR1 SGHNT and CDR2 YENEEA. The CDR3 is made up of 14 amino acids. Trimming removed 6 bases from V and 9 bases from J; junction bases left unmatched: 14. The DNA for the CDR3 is TGTGCCAGCAGTGCCGGGACAGCCGAACTCCCGCAGTACTTC. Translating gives CASSAGTAELPQYF.

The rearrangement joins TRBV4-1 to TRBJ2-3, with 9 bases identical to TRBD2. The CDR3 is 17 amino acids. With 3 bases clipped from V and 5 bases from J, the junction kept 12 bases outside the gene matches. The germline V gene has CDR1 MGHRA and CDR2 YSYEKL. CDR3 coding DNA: TGCGCCAGCAGCCATCTTTGGCGGGAGGGCCCCGAAGATACGCAGTATTTT. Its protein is CASSHLWREGPEDTQYF.

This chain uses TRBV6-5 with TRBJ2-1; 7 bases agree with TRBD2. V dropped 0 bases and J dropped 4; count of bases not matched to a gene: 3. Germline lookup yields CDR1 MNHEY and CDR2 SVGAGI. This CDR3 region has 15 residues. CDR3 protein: CASSYSNGGYNEQFF. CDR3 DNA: TGTGCCAGCAGTTACTCGAACGGGGGGTACAATGAGCAGTTCTTC.

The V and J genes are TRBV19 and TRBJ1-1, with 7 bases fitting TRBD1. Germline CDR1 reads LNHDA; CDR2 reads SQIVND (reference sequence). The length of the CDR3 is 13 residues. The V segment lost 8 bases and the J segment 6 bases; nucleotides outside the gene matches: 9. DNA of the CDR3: TGTGCCAGTTCGACAGGGATGGGCGCTGAAGCTTTCTTT. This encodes CASSTGMGAEAFF. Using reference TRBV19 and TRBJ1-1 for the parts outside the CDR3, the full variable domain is DGGITQSPKYLFRKEGQNVTLSCEQNLNHDAMYWYRQDPGQGLRLIYYSQIVNDFQKGDIAEGYSVSREKKESFPLTVTSAQKNPTAFYLCASSTGMGAEAFFGQGTRLTVV.

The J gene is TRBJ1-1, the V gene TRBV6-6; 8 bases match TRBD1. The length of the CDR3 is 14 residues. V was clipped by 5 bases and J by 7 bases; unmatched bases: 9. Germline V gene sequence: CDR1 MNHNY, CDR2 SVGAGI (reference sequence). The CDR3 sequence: CASSARDRTIEAFF. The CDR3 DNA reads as TGTGCCAGCAGTGCCCGGGACAGGACCATTGAAGCTTTCTTT.

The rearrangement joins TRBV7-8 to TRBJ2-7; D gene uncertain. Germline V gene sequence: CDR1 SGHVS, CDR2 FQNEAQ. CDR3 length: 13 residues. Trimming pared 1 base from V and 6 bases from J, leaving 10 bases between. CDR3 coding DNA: TGTGCCAGCAGCTTAGATGACGAATCCGAGCAGTACTTC. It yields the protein CASSLDDESEQYF.

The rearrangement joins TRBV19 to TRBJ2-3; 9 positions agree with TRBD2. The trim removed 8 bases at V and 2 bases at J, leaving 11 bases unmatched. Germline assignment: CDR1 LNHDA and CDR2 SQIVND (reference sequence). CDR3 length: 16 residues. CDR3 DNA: TGTGCCAGTCTAAAGTCTAGCGGGACAGACACAGATACGCAGTATTTT. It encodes CASLKSSGTDTDTQYF.